This T cell receptor (beta chain) was sequenced for a study of cytomegalovirus exposure and HLA in healthy donors. Study as a whole: From donors who were HLA-typed, an early data release held around 80 million unique TCRs.

The study's findings and limits: Researchers reportedly found TCR beta sequences accurately predicted most subjects' HLA-A and HLA-B alleles. The authors enumerated over 150 TCR beta chains as linked to cytomegalovirus. Segments of the TCR beta V type were, in most cases, productive about 87% or about 30% of the time in an earlier analysis.

Trimming pared 0 bases from V and 7 bases from J, leaving 12 bases between. This CDR3 region has 15 residues. Looked up from germline, CDR1 is MNHEY and CDR2 is SMNVEV (reference sequence). Details on this clone: Antigen specificity is unknown.

PCR used 60 Vbeta primers and 13 Jbeta primers. The data were produced by immunoSEQ multiplex PCR, yet TCRdb's version contains in-frame clones alone and is incomplete. Counted here are about 64,000 clones, over 60% occurring once; the ten biggest clones make up roughly 3%. The receptor comes from a woman in her 50s in good health and CMV-seronegative. The sample was PBMCs. The V gene is TRBV27, the J gene TRBJ2-2; D ambiguous. The CDR3 loop reads CASSLSWLVGGELFF. In DNA form, the CDR3 reads TGTGCCAGCAGTTTATCGTGGCTAGTGGGCGGGGAGCTGTTTTTT.